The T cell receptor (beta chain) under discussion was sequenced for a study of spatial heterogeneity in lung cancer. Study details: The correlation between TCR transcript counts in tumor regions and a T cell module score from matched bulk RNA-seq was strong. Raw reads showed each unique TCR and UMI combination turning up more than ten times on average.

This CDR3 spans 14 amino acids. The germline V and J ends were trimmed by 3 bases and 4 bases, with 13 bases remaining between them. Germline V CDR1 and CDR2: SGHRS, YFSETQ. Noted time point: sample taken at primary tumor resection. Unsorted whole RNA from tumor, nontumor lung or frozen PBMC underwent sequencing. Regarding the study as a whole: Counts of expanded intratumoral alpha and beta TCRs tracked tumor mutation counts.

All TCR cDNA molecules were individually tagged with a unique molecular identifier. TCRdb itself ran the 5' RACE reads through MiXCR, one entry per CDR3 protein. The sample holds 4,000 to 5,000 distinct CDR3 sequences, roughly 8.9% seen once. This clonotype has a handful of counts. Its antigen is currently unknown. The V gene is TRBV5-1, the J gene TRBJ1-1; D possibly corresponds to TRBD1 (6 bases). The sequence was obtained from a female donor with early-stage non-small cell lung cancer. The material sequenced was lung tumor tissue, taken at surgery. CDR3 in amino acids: CASSSTGFGTEAFF. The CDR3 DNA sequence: TGCGCCAGCAGCTCTACAGGGTTCGGCACTGAAGCTTTCTTT. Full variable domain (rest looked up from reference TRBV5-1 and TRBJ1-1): KAGVTQTPRYLIKTRGQQVTLSCSPISGHRSVSWYQQTPGQGLQFLFEYFSETQRNKGNFPGRFSGRQFSNSRSEMNVSTLELGDSALYLCASSSTGFGTEAFFGQGTRLTVV.